Sequencing of this T cell receptor (beta chain) was carried out in a study of shared clonotypes between healthy human individuals. Assay used: immunoSEQ multiplex PCR; TCRdb lists only in-frame clones, some missing. Of about 2.3 million clones listed, about 92% were seen once; the top ten hold approximately 0.4%. This CDR3 is 13 amino acids long. Germline V gives CDR1 SGHKS, CDR2 YYEKEE (reference sequence). Trimming took off 1 base at V and 3 bases at J, with 8 bases between the two ends. The rearrangement links TRBV5-5 to TRBJ2-7; no definite D call. The sample comprised naive CD4+ T cells from PBMCs. As to subset: CD45RA+ positively selected. This clonotype originated in a man aged 18-30 years in good health. Some clones in this sample may be carry-over from other donors' samples. This chain's CDR3 is CASSLMAVYEQYF. The CDR3 nucleotides read TGTGCCAGCAGCTTGATGGCAGTCTACGAGCAGTACTTC.